This T cell receptor beta chain emerged from a study of T cells in women clearing cervical HPV infection. Study-wide results and limits: TRBV6-7 abundance was lower in cases than controls (0.11% versus 0.16%). CIN3+ cases had significantly higher TCR richness than controls; evenness did not differ.

The V gene's germline CDR1 is MNHEY and CDR2 SVGEGT. The CDR3 has 15 amino acids. Trimming removed 6 bases from V and 4 bases from J; junction bases left unmatched: 8. Comments on this clone: Its antigen remains unknown. Sequencing ends 3 residues short of the CDR3 end; the germline J gene provides the rest.

Here immunoSEQ multiplex PCR was the method, and the copy in TCRdb shows in-frame clones only, minus some. This repertoire includes tens of thousands of clones. The rearrangement links TRBV6-2 or TRBV6-3 to TRBJ2-1; TRBD2 matches 8 bases. The sequenced sample consisted of blood buffy coat. This receptor was identified in a woman between 18 and 75 years old with a cervical HPV16 infection that either progressed to CIN3+ or cleared (not recorded which). CDR3 protein: CASSLRGGVYNEQFF. The DNA read from the CDR3 is TGTGCCAGCAGCCTTCGGGGGGGGGTATACAATGAG.